These T cell receptor beta chains were read from a single sample in a study of tumour-infiltrating T cells in Burkitt lymphoma. Sequenced by immunoSEQ multiplex PCR; TCRdb stores in-frame clones only, minus some. The sample lists about 4,400 clones, roughly four fifths occurring once. Sequencing input: tumor tissue. These receptors were obtained from a human donor with diffuse large B-cell lymphoma. Some clones in this sample may be carry-over from other donors' samples. CDR3s include the opening cysteine and the closing phenylalanine or tryptophan. Each record gives: D gene, V gene, J gene, clone size, CDR3 protein, CDR3 DNA. The D gene is left open where the match is weak. Clone size is stated in some rows and not others, as once, few, many or a class when expanded.

d_call: TRBD1; v_call: TRBV6-5; j_call: TRBJ1-6; clone_size: .; cdr3_aa: CASSYDLDRANSPLHF; cdr3_nt: TGTGCCAGCAGTTATGATCTGGACAGGGCTAATTCACCCCTCCACTTT
d_call: .; v_call: TRBV19; j_call: TRBJ2-6; clone_size: .; cdr3_aa: CASHLRSGANVLTF; cdr3_nt: TGTGCCAGTCACCTCCGATCTGGGGCCAACGTCCTGACTTTC
d_call: TRBD2; v_call: TRBV4-2; j_call: TRBJ2-4; clone_size: once; cdr3_aa: CASSLGPGQRTSGIAKNIQYF; cdr3_nt: TGTGCCAGCAGCCTTGGCCCAGGGCAAAGGACTAGCGGAATAGCCAAAAACATTCAGTACTTC
d_call: .; v_call: TRBV7-6; j_call: TRBJ2-1; clone_size: .; cdr3_aa: CASSRGGHSYNEQFF; cdr3_nt: TGTGCCAGCAGCCGAGGAGGGCACTCCTACAATGAGCAGTTCTTC
d_call: .; v_call: TRBV21-1; j_call: TRBJ1-1; clone_size: .; cdr3_aa: CASSRTGNTEAFF; cdr3_nt: TGTGCCAGCAGCAGGACCGGGAACACTGAAGCTTTCTTT
d_call: .; v_call: TRBV7-7; j_call: TRBJ2-2; clone_size: .; cdr3_aa: CASSLGAGSNTGELFF; cdr3_nt: TGTGCTAGCAGCTTGGGTGCAGGATCGAACACCGGGGAGCTGTTTTTT
d_call: .; v_call: TRBV29-1; j_call: TRBJ2-4; clone_size: .; cdr3_aa: CSVLDRPRGDIQYF; cdr3_nt: TGCAGCGTTCTGGACAGGCCCCGGGGGGACATTCAGTACTTC
d_call: .; v_call: TRBV5-8; j_call: TRBJ1-2; clone_size: .; cdr3_aa: CASSRGGQGKGGYTF; cdr3_nt: TGTGCCAGCAGCCGCGGGGGGCAGGGTAAAGGTGGCTACACCTTC
d_call: .; v_call: TRBV6-5; j_call: TRBJ1-5; clone_size: .; cdr3_aa: CASSSLFEGGQPQHF; cdr3_nt: TGTGCCAGCAGTTCCCTGTTTGAGGGGGGGCAGCCCCAGCATTTT
d_call: .; v_call: TRBV5-1; j_call: TRBJ2-3; clone_size: .; cdr3_aa: CASSLVSSGTDTQYF; cdr3_nt: TGCGCCAGCAGCTTGGTTAGCTCGGGCACAGATACGCAGTATTTT
d_call: TRBD2; v_call: TRBV7-2; j_call: TRBJ2-1; clone_size: .; cdr3_aa: CASSLLWTSGNNEQFF; cdr3_nt: TGTGCCAGCAGCTTACTTTGGACTAGCGGAAACAATGAGCAGTTCTTC
d_call: TRBD2; v_call: TRBV7-9; j_call: TRBJ2-5; clone_size: .; cdr3_aa: CASSLAPVGGGQETQYF; cdr3_nt: TGTGCCAGCAGCTTAGCGCCCGTCGGCGGGGGACAAGAGACCCAGTACTTC
d_call: .; v_call: TRBV4-1; j_call: TRBJ2-7; clone_size: .; cdr3_aa: CASSQDLSSSQRFSYEQYF; cdr3_nt: TGCGCCAGCAGCCAAGATCTATCGTCAAGCCAGCGATTCTCCTACGAGCAGTACTTC
d_call: .; v_call: TRBV4-1; j_call: TRBJ2-5; clone_size: .; cdr3_aa: CASSQDQGIGTPQETQYF; cdr3_nt: TGCGCCAGCAGCCAAGATCAAGGGATAGGAACACCCCAAGAGACCCAGTACTTC
d_call: TRBD1; v_call: TRBV5-1; j_call: TRBJ2-7; clone_size: .; cdr3_aa: CASSAGQDFYEQYF; cdr3_nt: TGCGCCAGCAGCGCCGGACAGGATTTCTACGAGCAGTACTTC
d_call: .; v_call: TRBV6-1; j_call: TRBJ1-3; clone_size: .; cdr3_aa: CASSSRAGNTIYF; cdr3_nt: TGTGCCAGCTCCTCCCGGGCCGGAAACACCATATATTTT
d_call: TRBD1; v_call: TRBV7-9; j_call: TRBJ2-7; clone_size: once; cdr3_aa: CASSSPKGAISYEQYF; cdr3_nt: TGTGCCAGCAGCTCTCCAAAGGGGGCGATCTCCTACGAGCAGTACTTC
d_call: TRBD2; v_call: TRBV7-8; j_call: TRBJ2-1; clone_size: .; cdr3_aa: CASSAGLAEANEQFF; cdr3_nt: TGTGCCAGCAGCGCAGGACTAGCGGAGGCGAATGAGCAGTTCTTC
d_call: .; v_call: TRBV10-1; j_call: TRBJ2-1; clone_size: .; cdr3_aa: CASSDSPGEQFF; cdr3_nt: TGCGCCAGCAGTGACTCCCCGGGGGAGCAGTTCTTC
d_call: .; v_call: TRBV7-9; j_call: TRBJ2-1; clone_size: .; cdr3_aa: CASSFGTSRYNEQFF; cdr3_nt: TGTGCCAGCAGCTTCGGCACCTCCAGGTACAATGAGCAGTTCTTC
d_call: TRBD1; v_call: TRBV30; j_call: TRBJ2-6; clone_size: few; cdr3_aa: CAWRGQGTGANVLTF; cdr3_nt: TGTGCCTGGAGGGGACAGGGGACTGGGGCCAACGTCCTGACTTTC
d_call: TRBD1; v_call: TRBV5-1; j_call: TRBJ1-3; clone_size: .; cdr3_aa: CASSLGDRDLGNTIYF; cdr3_nt: TGCGCCAGCAGCTTGGGAGACAGGGACCTCGGAAACACCATATATTTT
d_call: TRBD1; v_call: TRBV6-5; j_call: TRBJ1-4; clone_size: .; cdr3_aa: CASSSRGLTNEKLFF; cdr3_nt: TGTGCCAGCAGTTCCAGGGGGCTGACTAATGAAAAACTGTTTTTT
d_call: .; v_call: TRBV2; j_call: TRBJ2-7; clone_size: .; cdr3_aa: CASSPQGYEQYF; cdr3_nt: TGTGCCAGCAGCCCCCAGGGTTACGAGCAGTACTTC
d_call: TRBD1; v_call: TRBV19; j_call: TRBJ1-2; clone_size: .; cdr3_aa: CASSIAGTGGYGYTF; cdr3_nt: TGTGCCAGTAGTATAGCAGGGACAGGGGGCTATGGCTACACCTTC
d_call: .; v_call: TRBV6-1; j_call: TRBJ2-7; clone_size: .; cdr3_aa: CASRESTSTYAEQYF; cdr3_nt: TGTGCCAGCAGAGAGTCGACATCAACCTACGCCGAGCAGTACTTC
d_call: TRBD2; v_call: TRBV30; j_call: TRBJ2-2; clone_size: .; cdr3_aa: CARRLAGNTGELFF; cdr3_nt: TGTGCCAGACGACTAGCGGGAAACACCGGGGAGCTGTTTTTT
d_call: .; v_call: TRBV11-2; j_call: TRBJ1-2; clone_size: .; cdr3_aa: CASSLVPTASYGYTF; cdr3_nt: TGTGCCAGCAGCTTAGTTCCGACAGCCTCCTATGGCTACACCTTC
d_call: TRBD2; v_call: TRBV28; j_call: TRBJ2-1; clone_size: .; cdr3_aa: CASTVLAGEAGEQFF; cdr3_nt: TGTGCCAGCACCGTCCTAGCGGGGGAGGCCGGGGAGCAGTTCTTC
d_call: .; v_call: TRBV16; j_call: TRBJ1-5; clone_size: .; cdr3_aa: CASSTPGQPQHF; cdr3_nt: TGTGCCAGCTCAACTCCGGGTCAGCCCCAGCATTTT
d_call: .; v_call: TRBV19; j_call: TRBJ1-1; clone_size: .; cdr3_aa: CASSNPKNTEAFF; cdr3_nt: TGTGCCAGTAGCAACCCAAAGAACACTGAAGCTTTCTTT
d_call: TRBD2; v_call: TRBV18; j_call: TRBJ2-1; clone_size: .; cdr3_aa: CASSASSGRFNEQFF; cdr3_nt: TGTGCCAGCTCAGCCTCTAGCGGGAGATTTAATGAGCAGTTCTTC
d_call: TRBD1; v_call: TRBV7-6; j_call: TRBJ2-7; clone_size: .; cdr3_aa: CASSLRDRATYEQYF; cdr3_nt: TGTGCCAGCAGCTTAAGGGACAGGGCAACCTACGAGCAGTACTTC
d_call: .; v_call: TRBV6-1; j_call: TRBJ2-2; clone_size: few; cdr3_aa: CASSEAGWLAGELFF; cdr3_nt: TGTGCCAGCAGTGAAGCGGGGTGGTTGGCCGGGGAGCTGTTTTTT
d_call: TRBD1; v_call: TRBV18; j_call: TRBJ2-2; clone_size: .; cdr3_aa: CASSPDRVSAGELFF; cdr3_nt: TGTGCCAGCTCACCTGACAGGGTTTCGGCCGGGGAGCTGTTTTTT
d_call: TRBD2; v_call: TRBV28; j_call: TRBJ2-4; clone_size: .; cdr3_aa: CASTGLENIQYF; cdr3_nt: TGTGCCAGCACAGGACTAGAAAACATTCAGTACTTC
d_call: .; v_call: TRBV7-9; j_call: TRBJ2-3; clone_size: .; cdr3_aa: CASSHSSTDTQYF; cdr3_nt: TGTGCCAGCAGCCATTCTAGCACAGATACGCAGTATTTT
d_call: .; v_call: TRBV5-1; j_call: TRBJ1-1; clone_size: .; cdr3_aa: CASSLAGGAEAFF; cdr3_nt: TGCGCCAGCAGCTTGGCCGGGGGTGCGGAAGCCTTCTTT
d_call: .; v_call: TRBV5-8; j_call: TRBJ1-1; clone_size: .; cdr3_aa: CASSFNSGGETEAFF; cdr3_nt: TGTGCCAGCAGCTTTAATTCCGGGGGGGAGACTGAAGCTTTCTTT
d_call: TRBD1; v_call: TRBV19; j_call: TRBJ1-5; clone_size: .; cdr3_aa: CASSSGQGGQPQHF; cdr3_nt: TGTGCCAGTAGTTCTGGACAGGGTGGACAGCCCCAGCATTTT
d_call: TRBD2; v_call: TRBV15; j_call: TRBJ2-3; clone_size: .; cdr3_aa: CATSRDPTSGSADTQYF; cdr3_nt: TGTGCCACCAGCAGAGATCCCACTAGCGGGAGTGCAGATACGCAGTATTTT
d_call: .; v_call: TRBV14; j_call: TRBJ1-6; clone_size: .; cdr3_aa: CASSHSDSPLHF; cdr3_nt: TGTGCCAGCAGCCACTCGGATTCACCCCTCCACTTT
d_call: .; v_call: TRBV2; j_call: TRBJ1-1; clone_size: .; cdr3_aa: CASSRRQANTEAFF; cdr3_nt: TGTGCCAGCAGCCGAAGACAGGCGAACACTGAAGCTTTCTTT
d_call: .; v_call: TRBV10-3; j_call: TRBJ1-2; clone_size: .; cdr3_aa: CAISELASHGYTF; cdr3_nt: TGTGCCATCAGTGAGCTGGCATCCCATGGCTACACCTTC
d_call: TRBD2; v_call: TRBV4-1; j_call: TRBJ2-5; clone_size: .; cdr3_aa: CASAGTSGSQTQYF; cdr3_nt: TGCGCCAGCGCGGGAACTAGCGGGAGTCAGACCCAGTACTTC
d_call: TRBD1; v_call: TRBV13; j_call: TRBJ2-7; clone_size: few; cdr3_aa: CASSSPGQGTYEQYF; cdr3_nt: TGTGCCAGCAGCTCACCGGGACAGGGGACCTACGAGCAGTACTTC